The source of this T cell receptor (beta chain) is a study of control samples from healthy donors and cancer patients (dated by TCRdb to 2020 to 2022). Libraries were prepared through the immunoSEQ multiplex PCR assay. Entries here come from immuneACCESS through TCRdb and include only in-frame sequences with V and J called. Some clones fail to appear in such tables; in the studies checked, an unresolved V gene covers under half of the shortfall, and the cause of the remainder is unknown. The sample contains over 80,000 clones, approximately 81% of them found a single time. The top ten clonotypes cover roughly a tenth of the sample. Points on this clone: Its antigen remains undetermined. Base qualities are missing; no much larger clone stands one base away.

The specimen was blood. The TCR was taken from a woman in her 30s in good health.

The CDR3 region has the sequence CASRGTSGGHEQFF. In nucleotides, the sequence is TGTGCCAGCAGGGGGACTAGCGGGGGGCATGAGCAGTTCTTC. Recombination connected TRBV27 to TRBJ2-1; 15 of the junction bases match TRBD2. Trimmed from V: 6 bases; trimmed from J: 8 bases; junction bases lacking a gene match: 2. Based on the germline V gene (reference sequence), the CDR1 and CDR2 sequences are MNHEY and SMNVEV. From cysteine to phenylalanine, the CDR3 is 14 amino acids long. Only the CDR3 DNA is retained, 42 bases long and in frame from the first base.